The next 31 T cell receptor beta chains were all read from a single sample in a study of T cells in Graves' hyperthyroidism and ophthalmopathy. Amplification targeted TCR beta CDR3 regions from RNA transcripts. With the HTBI primer set, the TCR CDR3 went through a first round of RT-PCR. One entry per CDR3 protein results from TCRdb running MiXCR on the multiplex PCR reads. The sample consists of a few hundred thousand distinct CDR3 sequences, around 21% of them appearing once. The specimen sequenced was blood. The source of these receptors is a man in his late teens or twenties with Graves' hyperthyroidism.

This clonotype occurred a few times. The rearrangement links TRBV4-1 to TRBJ1-3, with TRBD1 identical over 8 bases. V lost 3 bases and J lost 2; bases outside the gene matches: 12. CDR1 and CDR2 from the germline V gene are MGHRA and YSYEKL. This CDR3 comprises 18 residues. The CDR3: CASSQRRGTGGAGNTIYF. The DNA of the CDR3 is TGCGCCAGCAGCCAGCGACGAGGGACAGGAGGTGCTGGAAACACCATATATTTT.

This clonotype was found a few times. The V call is TRBV11-2, the J call TRBJ2-2; D tentatively reads TRBD1 or TRBD2 (6 bases each). V lost 5 bases and J 5 bases, leaving 18 bases between the germline ends. This CDR3 spans 16 amino acids. Germline V gene sequence: CDR1 SGHAT, CDR2 FQNNGV. CDR3 protein: CASSPEGGWRTGELFF. DNA for the CDR3: TGTGCCAGCAGCCCAGAGGGGGGCTGGAGGACCGGGGAGCTGTTTTTT. The full variable domain, rest sourced from reference TRBV11-2 and TRBJ2-2, is EAGVAQSPRYKIIEKRQSVAFWCNPISGHATLYWYQQILGQGPKLLIQFQNNGVVDDSQLPKDRFSAERLKGVDSTLKIQPAKLEDSAVYLCASSPEGGWRTGELFFGEGSRLTVL.

This clonotype occurred many times. The chain carries TRBV10-2 and TRBJ1-1; tentative D call: TRBD1 (5 bases). Trimming left V 2 bases short and J 7 bases short, with 11 bases between. The germline V gene encodes CDR1 WSHSY and CDR2 SAAADI. This CDR3 region has 13 residues. The CDR3 is CASSEKGLDEAFF. CDR3 nucleotides: TGCGCCAGCAGTGAGAAGGGGTTGGATGAAGCTTTCTTT.

This clonotype showed up many times. The J gene is TRBJ1-3, the V gene TRBV12-3 or TRBV12-4, with D possibly matching TRBD1 (5 bases). The CDR3 covers 13 residues. V was pared by 10 bases and J by 4 bases, with 14 bases between. In DNA, the CDR3 is TGTGCCACCCAGACAGAGCCCGGAAACACCATATATTTT. Translating gives CATQTEPGNTIYF.

This clonotype was recorded a few times. The V call is TRBV4-1, the J call TRBJ2-7; D is uncertain. Germline V gene lookup returns CDR1 MGHRA and CDR2 YSYEKL. V lost 1 base to trimming and J lost 1 base, with 11 bases between them. There are 15 residues in the CDR3. The CDR3: CASSQGFAASYEQYF. CDR3 bases: TGCGCCAGCAGCCAAGGTTTTGCCGCATCCTACGAGCAGTACTTC.

This clonotype has at least ten counts. The chain joins TRBV6-1 to TRBJ2-4, with D perhaps being TRBD1 or TRBD2 (5 bases each). The ends were cut back, 5 bases at V and 0 bases at J, with 11 bases in the middle. The germline gives CDR1 MNHNS, CDR2 SASEGT. The CDR3 covers 15 residues. In DNA, the CDR3 is TGTGCCAGCAGTCCCCCGGGGCTAGCCAAAAACATTCAGTACTTC. This gives the protein CASSPPGLAKNIQYF.

The CDR3 is CASSPAGTRYTYEQYF. Here the CDR3 DNA reads TGTGCCAGCAGTCCGGCCGGGACCCGATACACCTACGAGCAGTACTTC. This chain connects TRBV12-3 or TRBV12-4 to TRBJ2-7, with D perhaps being TRBD1 or TRBD2 (5 bases each). The length of the CDR3 is 16 residues. Between the trimmed V and J ends, which lost 5 bases and 2 bases, there was a span of 19 bases.

This clonotype was seen a handful of times. This rearrangement joins TRBV2 to TRBJ1-1, with D tentatively TRBD1 (5 bases). The CDR3 runs to 14 residues. Germline CDR1 reads SNHLY; CDR2 reads FYNNEI. V gave up 6 bases and J gave up 4 bases, with 15 bases separating them. CDR3 coding DNA: TGTGCCAGCAGGGGGACGAATTTGGGCACTGAAGCTTTCTTT. This gives the protein CASRGTNLGTEAFF.

This chain joins TRBV6-2 or TRBV6-3 and TRBJ1-1; D perhaps matches TRBD1 (6 bases). Germline CDR1 is MNHEY and CDR2 is SVGEGT. CDR3 length: 15 residues. Trimming took 6 bases from V and 3 from J, leaving 17 bases between them. The CDR3 loop reads CASSNHRDEDTEAFF. CDR3 DNA: TGTGCCAGCAGCAACCACAGGGATGAGGACACTGAAGCTTTCTTT.

This chain links TRBV6-5 with TRBJ1-2; TRBD1 agrees at 7 bases. The CDR3 is 13 residues long. Germline CDR1 reads MNHEY; CDR2 reads SVGAGI. The V and J ends lost 0 bases and 8 bases, in that order; junction bases with no gene match: 3. CDR3 bases: TGTGCCAGCAGTTACTCGACAGGGATCGGCTACACCTTC. This codes for CASSYSTGIGYTF.

V is TRBV28 and J is TRBJ2-1; 11 bases agree with TRBD2. This CDR3 has 15 residues. The V segment lost 5 bases and the J segment 7 bases; nucleotides outside the gene matches: 7. Germline V gene sequence: CDR1 MDHEN, CDR2 SYDVKM. DNA of the CDR3: TGTGCCAGCAGTGCCCCTAGCGGGGGGCGGAATGAGCAGTTCTTC. Protein product: CASSAPSGGRNEQFF.

In this sample, this clonotype turned up many times. The chain is built from TRBV25-1 and TRBJ1-1; D remains ambiguous. The CDR3 spans 12 residues. The germline CDR1 and CDR2 sequences are MGHDK and SYGVNS. Trimming left V 0 bases short and J 8 bases short, with 7 bases between. Here the CDR3 reads CASSEYSGEAFF. CDR3 bases: TGTGCCAGCAGTGAATATAGTGGGGAAGCTTTCTTT. Full variable domain (remainder filled in from reference TRBV25-1 and TRBJ1-1): EADIYQTPRYLVIGTGKKITLECSQTMGHDKMYWYQQDPGMELHLIHYSYGVNSTEKGDLSSESTVSRIRTEHFPLTLESARPSHTSQYLCASSEYSGEAFFGQGTRLTVV.

This clonotype was observed at least ten times. This chain joins TRBV12-3 or TRBV12-4 and TRBJ2-5, with 8 bases aligning to TRBD1. The V segment lost 2 bases and the J segment 5 bases; nucleotides outside the gene matches: 13. The CDR3 runs to 17 residues. CDR3 DNA: TGTGCCAGCAGTTTAATGCCGGGCAGGGGGCGCAGGGAGACCCAGTACTTC. This codes for CASSLMPGRGRRETQYF.

V is TRBV7-2 and J is TRBJ2-3; the D gene is possibly TRBD2 (6 bases). With 3 bases removed from V and 4 bases from J, the gap between germline ends came to 8 bases. Germline CDR1 SGHTA, CDR2 FQGNSA. The CDR3 has 13 amino acids. CDR3 residues: CASSLGGADTQYF. In nucleotides, the CDR3 is TGTGCCAGCAGCTTGGGCGGGGCAGATACGCAGTATTTT.

This clonotype was counted many times. This chain uses TRBV2 with TRBJ1-1; D is ambiguous. CDR1 SNHLY and CDR2 FYNNEI come from the germline V gene. The ends were cut back, 7 bases at V and 4 bases at J, with 10 bases in the middle. The CDR3 length is 12 residues. Here the CDR3 DNA reads TGTGCCAGCAAGACGGAAGGCACTGAAGCTTTCTTT. Its translation: CASKTEGTEAFF.

This clonotype was detected only once. The rearrangement links TRBV4-2 to TRBJ2-7; 9 bases agree with TRBD2. Germline CDR1 LGHNA, CDR2 YNFKEQ. This CDR3 contains 15 residues. With V trimmed by 5 bases and J by 2 bases, 7 bases remained unmatched. CDR3 loop: CASSAALAGPYEQYF. The DNA for the CDR3 is TGTGCCAGCAGCGCAGCCCTAGCGGGACCCTACGAGCAGTACTTC.

This clonotype was counted at least ten times. The chain is built from TRBV10-3 and TRBJ1-3; D is possibly TRBD1 (5 bases). Germline V gives CDR1 ENHRY, CDR2 SYGVKD. The CDR3 consists of 11 residues. The ends were cut back, 6 bases at V and 8 bases at J, with 8 bases in the middle. The CDR3 DNA sequence: TGTGCCATCAGCGAAGGGGACACCATATATTTT. As protein: CAISEGDTIYF.

The table lists this clonotype with a few counts. The rearrangement joins TRBV4-2 to TRBJ2-2, with D unclear. The CDR3 is 16 amino acids. Per germline, CDR1 LGHNA and CDR2 YNFKEQ. V was shortened by 4 bases and J by 2 bases, with 14 bases between the two germline ends. The CDR3 region has the DNA TGTGCCAGCAGCCCGCGAAACGGAGCCAACACCGGGGAGCTGTTTTTT. Amino acid sequence: CASSPRNGANTGELFF.

This clonotype came up many times. CDR3 DNA sequence: TGCAGTGCTCCCAGGGATGGCTACACCTTC. Protein sequence: CSAPRDGYTF. The chain is built from TRBV20-1 and TRBJ1-2, with D tentatively TRBD1 (5 bases). The germline CDR1 and CDR2 sequences are DFQATT and SNEGSKA (reference sequence). This CDR3 comprises 10 residues. Trimming took 5 bases from V and 6 from J, leaving 7 bases between them.

In its sample, this clonotype was seen many times. The chain employs TRBV6-5 and TRBJ1-5; possible D gene TRBD1, 5 bases. CDR1 MNHEY and CDR2 SVGAGI come from the germline V gene. This CDR3 is 15 amino acids long. The V and J ends lost 0 bases and 2 bases respectively, with 8 bases between them. The CDR3 DNA reads as TGTGCCAGCAGTTACTCGGGGCCAGGCAATCAGCCCCAGCATTTT. Translated, it gives CASSYSGPGNQPQHF.

Ten or more counts support this clonotype. The chain links TRBV20-1 to TRBJ1-1; possible D gene TRBD1, 6 bases. CDR1 DFQATT and CDR2 SNEGSKA come from the germline V gene (reference sequence). Trimming shortened V by 6 bases and J by 8 bases, and 22 bases separated the two germline ends. There are 14 residues in the CDR3. CDR3 in DNA: TGCAGTGCCCCTGGCTGGGGGCTAGGCGGGGAAGCTTTCTTT. This translates into CSAPGWGLGGEAFF.

For this clonotype: One end of the junction varies from germline; a read error may be responsible. The chain combines TRBV28 with TRBJ2-7; perhaps TRBD1 as D (5 bases). Germline assignment: CDR1 MDHEN and CDR2 SYDVKM. The CDR3 consists of 16 residues. DNA of the CDR3: TGCGCCAGCAGCCAAGATCACGAGACAGATTACTACGAGCAGTACTTC. Amino acids: CASSQDHETDYYEQYF.

Turning to this clonotype: A much larger clone is a single base away; this may be a read error. J is TRBJ2-5 and V is TRBV7-9; weak D call: TRBD1 (6 bases). The germline gives CDR1 SEHNR, CDR2 FQNEAQ (reference sequence). The CDR3 has 13 residues. CDR3 protein: CASSPGGQGTKYF. The CDR3 DNA reads TGTGCCAGCAGCCCTGGTGGGCAGGGGACCAAGTACTTC.

This clonotype occurred a few times. The rearrangement joins TRBV29-1 to TRBJ2-4; maybe TRBD1 (6 bases). V lost 5 bases, J lost 2 bases, and 10 bases lay in between. This CDR3 spans 13 amino acids. Germline V gene sequence: CDR1 SQVTM, CDR2 ANQGSEA. Here the CDR3 reads CSVLGGSKNIQYF. The CDR3 DNA sequence: TGCAGCGTTCTAGGGGGATCCAAAAACATTCAGTACTTC.

The genes are TRBV12-3 or TRBV12-4 and TRBJ1-5; D is uncertain. Between the trimmed V and J ends, which lost 3 bases and 9 bases, there was a span of 12 bases. This CDR3 is 13 amino acids long. Here the CDR3 DNA reads TGTGCCAGCAGTTTCGAGCCCTGTATGCCCCAGCATTTT. This gives the protein CASSFEPCMPQHF.

This clonotype was seen repeatedly, ten times or more. V usage is TRBV28 and J usage is TRBJ1-5; 11 bases map to TRBD1. The germline CDR1 and CDR2 sequences are MDHEN and SYDVKM. Trimming at V came to 8 bases and at J to 9 bases, leaving 9 bases not matched to a gene. CDR3 length: 14 residues. CDR3 DNA: TGTGCCAGCGTTTGGGGACAGGGGGTACGGCCCCAGCATTTT. Protein: CASVWGQGVRPQHF.

This chain connects TRBV30 to TRBJ1-2, with D perhaps matching TRBD1 (5 bases). The CDR3 covers 15 residues. V lost 2 bases, J lost 0 bases, and 13 bases lay in between. Germline CDR1 GTSNPN, CDR2 SVGIG (reference sequence). As DNA, the CDR3 is TGTGCCTGGAGTCCCGGGGCGGCGACTAACTATGGCTACACCTTC. This encodes CAWSPGAATNYGYTF.

A few counts support this clonotype. CDR3 nucleotide sequence: TGTGCCAGCAGTCTAACCCCGGGACGGAAGAACTATGGCTACACCTTC. This codes for CASSLTPGRKNYGYTF. The chain carries TRBV11-2 and TRBJ1-2; D might be TRBD1 (5 bases). The CDR3 covers 16 residues. V was shortened by 6 bases and J by 2 bases, with 19 bases between the two germline ends. Germline V lookup: CDR1 SGHAT, CDR2 FQNNGV. Drawing the rest from reference TRBV11-2 and TRBJ1-2, the complete variable domain is EAGVAQSPRYKIIEKRQSVAFWCNPISGHATLYWYQQILGQGPKLLIQFQNNGVVDDSQLPKDRFSAERLKGVDSTLKIQPAKLEDSAVYLCASSLTPGRKNYGYTFGSGTRLTVV.

In its sample, this clonotype was seen a few times. The chain has TRBV9 and TRBJ2-4; the D gene is possibly TRBD2 (5 bases). Germline loops: CDR1 SGDLS, CDR2 YYNGEE. This CDR3 contains 15 residues. Trimming left V 0 bases short and J 5 bases short, with 12 bases between. CDR3 loop: CASSVGPSSENIQYF. CDR3 sequence (DNA): TGTGCCAGCAGCGTAGGGCCTAGCAGCGAAAACATTCAGTACTTC.

This clonotype was counted at least ten times. The V call is TRBV6-5, the J call TRBJ2-7, with unresolved D. CDR1 MNHEY and CDR2 SVGAGI come from the germline V gene. The CDR3 runs 15 residues. Between the trimmed V and J ends, which lost 0 bases and 7 bases, there was a span of 16 bases. The DNA for the CDR3 is TGTGCCAGCAGTTACTCCCTACCTCTGGTTGGAGAGCAGTACTTC. The encoded protein is CASSYSLPLVGEQYF.

Many counts were recorded for this clonotype. The chain links TRBV6-1 to TRBJ2-4; D assignment may be TRBD1 or TRBD2 (5 bases each). This CDR3 contains 13 residues. V lost 10 bases to trimming and J lost 5 bases, with 15 bases between them. Germline loops: CDR1 MNHNS, CDR2 SASEGT. The CDR3 region is CATDALGENIQYF. The DNA of the CDR3 is TGTGCCACTGATGCCCTGGGGGAAAACATTCAGTACTTC.